Listed below are T cell receptor beta chains from one sample, sequenced in a study of shared clonotypes between healthy human individuals. Generated by immunoSEQ multiplex PCR, the TCRdb table keeps only in-frame clones and is missing some. The sample holds about 1,900,000 clones, over 85% seen once. The sequenced sample was naive CD8+ T cells sorted from blood. The source of these receptors is a young man in good health. The CDR3 runs from the conserved cysteine through the conserved F or W. D genes are given only for firm matches. Clone size is stated in some rows and not others, as once, few, many or a class when expanded.

clone size	V gene	J gene	D gene	CDR3 DNA	CDR3 protein
NA	TRBV29-1	TRBJ2-1	NA	TGCAGCGTTGCCGGCATAAACTACAATGAGCAGTTCTTC	CSVAGINYNEQFF
NA	TRBV29-1	TRBJ1-2	TRBD1	TGCAGCGTAGTTACAGGGGTGGAGTTTGGCTACACCTTC	CSVVTGVEFGYTF
NA	TRBV5-6	TRBJ2-7	TRBD1	TGTGCCAGCAGCTACGACAGGGATGACGAGCAGTACTTC	CASSYDRDDEQYF
once	TRBV5-8	TRBJ1-2	NA	TGTGCCAGCAGCGAGACGGTAAACTATGGCTACACCTTC	CASSETVNYGYTF
NA	TRBV14	TRBJ2-7	NA	TGTGCCAGCAGCCAAGTCGGTGGGGGCTACGAGCAGTACTTC	CASSQVGGGYEQYF
NA	TRBV6-5	TRBJ2-7	TRBD1	TGTGCCAGCACCCAACCCACAGGGGAAGTGTACGAGCAGTACTTC	CASTQPTGEVYEQYF
NA	TRBV5-6	TRBJ2-1	TRBD1	TGTGCCTGGAGCCAGGGGGAAAACAATGAGCAGTTCTTC	CAWSQGENNEQFF
NA	TRBV2	TRBJ2-7	TRBD2	TGTGCCAGCAGTGAGGAACTAGCGGGGACCTACGAGCAGTACTTC	CASSEELAGTYEQYF
NA	TRBV6-5	TRBJ2-6	NA	TGTGCCAGCAGTTACTCTGATTTGGGGGCCAACGTCCTGACTTTC	CASSYSDLGANVLTF
NA	TRBV30	TRBJ2-7	NA	TGTGCCTGGAGTCCCCTCTCCCACGAGCAGTACTTC	CAWSPLSHEQYF
NA	TRBV9	TRBJ2-5	TRBD2	TGTGCCAGCAGCGTGACTAGCGGGGGGATGGACGAGACCCAGTACTTC	CASSVTSGGMDETQYF
NA	TRBV6-5	TRBJ1-4	NA	TGTGCCAGCAGTTCGGGAGCCGGATGGGAAAAACTGTTTTTT	CASSSGAGWEKLFF
NA	TRBV27	TRBJ2-7	NA	TGTGCCAGCAGTCAGGCAGGGGGGGGCATCTACGAGCAGTACTTC	CASSQAGGGIYEQYF
NA	TRBV6-1	TRBJ2-7	NA	TGTGCCAGCAGTTTTGCAACAGGGAGCTACGAGCAGTACTTC	CASSFATGSYEQYF
NA	TRBV4-1	TRBJ2-3	TRBD2	TGCGCCAGCAGCACCGAGACTAGCCCAGATACGCAGTATTTT	CASSTETSPDTQYF
NA	TRBV14	TRBJ2-1	NA	TGTGCCAGCAGCCAAGGAAGGGTCAGGGCAGGTGAGCAGTTCTTC	CASSQGRVRAGEQFF
NA	TRBV6-5	TRBJ1-2	NA	TGTGCGGCATCGGGGGGCCGAGGCTACACCTTC	CAASGGRGYTF
NA	TRBV6-6	TRBJ1-5	NA	TGTGCCAGCAGTTTCCCGAGTGGGGGTCAGCCCCAGCATTTT	CASSFPSGGQPQHF
NA	TRBV5-3	TRBJ2-1	NA	TGTGCCAGAAGCGCCCCCCCGAGGTCGAGGGACAATGAGCAGTTCTTC	CARSAPPRSRDNEQFF
once	TRBV7-8	TRBJ2-5	TRBD2	TGTGCCAGCAGCCCCGGTCCGGGGGGGCTTGGGGAGACCCAGTACTTC	CASSPGPGGLGETQYF
NA	TRBV9	TRBJ2-2	NA	TGTGCCAGCAGCGTAGGCGGTGGCACCGGGGAGCTGTTTTTT	CASSVGGGTGELFF
NA	TRBV6-5	TRBJ2-3	TRBD2	TGTGCCAGCAGCATTAGCGGGCCAAGCACAGATACGCAGTATTTT	CASSISGPSTDTQYF
NA	TRBV7-2	TRBJ1-2	NA	TGTGCCAGCAGCTTAGTTGTGGGGGATGGCTACACCTTC	CASSLVVGDGYTF
NA	TRBV28	TRBJ2-7	NA	TGTGCCAGCAGTTTTGTGGGATCGGGTTACGAGCAGTACTTC	CASSFVGSGYEQYF
NA	TRBV30	TRBJ2-5	NA	TGTGCCTGGAGGGGGGGCGTAGAGACCCAGTACTTC	CAWRGGVETQYF
NA	TRBV11-2	TRBJ2-7	NA	TGTGCCAGCAGCTCGCGGGGATCCTCCTACGAGCAGTACTTC	CASSSRGSSYEQYF
NA	TRBV7-9	TRBJ2-2	NA	TGTGCCAGCAGCCCGCCCGGGACGGGGAACACCGGGGAGCTGTTTTTT	CASSPPGTGNTGELFF
NA	TRBV9	TRBJ2-3	TRBD2	TGTGCCAGCACCCCAGGCGGGGGAGAGACAGATACGCAGTATTTT	CASTPGGGETDTQYF
NA	TRBV7-2	TRBJ2-5	TRBD2	TGTGCCAGCAGCTTAGCGGCGGGGGGATACCAAGAGACCCAGTACTTC	CASSLAAGGYQETQYF
once	TRBV4-3	TRBJ1-4	NA	TGCGCCAGCAGCCAAGAAATCGCGGGACTCCCAACTAATGAAAAACTGTTTTTT	CASSQEIAGLPTNEKLFF
NA	TRBV7-2	TRBJ1-6	NA	TGTGCCAGCAGCTTAGACGGGGGATTTAATTCACCCCTCCACTTT	CASSLDGGFNSPLHF
once	TRBV5-1	TRBJ2-1	TRBD2	TGCGCCAGCAGCTTTAGCGGGAGTAGGCTCAACAATGAGCAGTTCTTC	CASSFSGSRLNNEQFF
NA	TRBV6-5	TRBJ1-3	NA	TGTGCCAGCAGTTACGACGGCATAAGCTCTGGAAACACCATATATTTT	CASSYDGISSGNTIYF
NA	TRBV6-5	TRBJ2-1	NA	TGTGCCAGCAGTAACAGGGCTAGCTCCTACAATGAGCAGTTCTTC	CASSNRASSYNEQFF
NA	TRBV4-3	TRBJ2-1	NA	TGCGCCAGCAGCCAAGATCGTTGGGCTGAGCAGTTCTTC	CASSQDRWAEQFF